Below, 28 T cell receptor beta chains from the same sample are listed, as sequenced in a study of T cell repertoires in cytomegalovirus infection. One entry per CDR3 protein results from TCRdb running MiXCR on the reads. The sample includes 200,000 or so distinct CDR3 sequences, about 21% of them seen just once. The sequenced sample was PBMCs. The receptor set was obtained from a human donor in good health (CMV status not recorded). Some clones in this sample may be carry-over from other donors' samples.

This clonotype was seen ten or more times. The chain couples TRBV7-9 to TRBJ2-7; 8 bases are shared with TRBD1. With 5 bases clipped from V and 0 bases from J, the junction kept 9 bases outside the gene matches. Germline values: CDR1 SEHNR, CDR2 FQNEAQ (reference sequence). This CDR3 is built from 16 residues. In DNA form, the CDR3 reads TGTGCCAGCAGCCCAGGACAGGGTATACGCTCCTACGAGCAGTACTTC. The encoded protein is CASSPGQGIRSYEQYF.

Relative to its sample, this clonotype is medium-sized. This sequence joins TRBV7-2 and TRBJ2-7; no reliable D call. Germline V lookup: CDR1 SGHTA, CDR2 FQGNSA. The V end was cut by 5 bases, the J end by 2 bases, with 16 bases between. This CDR3 spans 15 amino acids. The CDR3 loop reads CASSPRVMGAYEQYF. CDR3 nucleotide sequence: TGTGCCAGCAGCCCCCGGGTCATGGGCGCCTACGAGCAGTACTTC.

This chain connects TRBV24-1 to TRBJ2-1; 7 bases fit TRBD1. The V gene end was trimmed by 2 bases and the J gene end by 4 bases; junction bases not matched to a gene: 13. The V gene's germline CDR1 is KGHDR and CDR2 SFDVKD. The CDR3 is 18 amino acids. The chain's CDR3 is CATSDSHRGLSLYNEQFF. CDR3 in DNA: TGTGCCACCAGTGATTCGCACAGGGGCCTCAGCTTGTACAATGAGCAGTTCTTC.

Worth noting for this clonotype: One end of the junction is discordant with germline, which a read error may explain. This rearrangement joins TRBV7-7 to TRBJ2-5, with D hard to call. Looked up from germline, CDR1 is SSHAT and CDR2 is FNYEAQ (reference sequence). CDR3 size: 14 residues. CDR3 amino acids: CASSLNTVRETQYF. CDR3 sequence (DNA): TGTGCTAGCAGCTTAAACACAGTGAGAGAGACCCAGTACTTC.

This clonotype was counted at least ten times. This rearrangement joins TRBV6-2 or TRBV6-3 to TRBJ2-7, with D perhaps matching TRBD2 (6 bases). The CDR3 runs 15 residues. Trimming shortened V by 2 bases and J by 3 bases, and 14 bases separated the two germline ends. Germline CDR1 MNHEY, CDR2 SVGEGT. The CDR3 nucleotides are TGTGCCAGCAGTTACGGGCCAGGAGGGGACTACGAGCAGTACTTC. This translates into CASSYGPGGDYEQYF.

The chain links TRBV5-1 to TRBJ1-4; a weak D match, TRBD1 (5 bases). The CDR3 loop spans 15 amino acids. V gave up 4 bases and J gave up 4 bases, with 14 bases separating them. Looked up from germline, CDR1 is SGHRS and CDR2 is YFSETQ. CDR3 residues: CASSPGGAHNEKLFF. CDR3 in DNA: TGCGCCAGCAGCCCCGGAGGGGCGCATAATGAAAAACTGTTTTTT. Full variable domain (rest looked up from reference TRBV5-1 and TRBJ1-4): KAGVTQTPRYLIKTRGQQVTLSCSPISGHRSVSWYQQTPGQGLQFLFEYFSETQRNKGNFPGRFSGRQFSNSRSEMNVSTLELGDSALYLCASSPGGAHNEKLFFGSGTQLSVL.

To note about this clonotype: The germline gene is not matched at one end of the junction; a read error may be the cause. The chain has TRBV5-1 and TRBJ2-5; tentatively, D is TRBD1 or TRBD2 (5 bases each). Germline assignment: CDR1 SGHRS and CDR2 YFSETQ. The CDR3 length is 13 residues. DNA for the CDR3: TGCGCCTGCAGCCTAGGGACGAGAGAGACCCAGTACTTC. Translating gives CACSLGTRETQYF.

This chain joins TRBV20-1 and TRBJ1-5, with a weak D call TRBD1 (6 bases). Trimming took 6 bases from V and 2 from J, leaving 20 bases between them. The germline CDR1 and CDR2 sequences are DFQATT and SNEGSKA (reference sequence). The CDR3 loop spans 16 amino acids. The CDR3 region is CSAETGRGEGNQPQHF. In nucleotides, the CDR3 is TGCAGTGCCGAAACAGGGAGGGGGGAGGGCAATCAGCCCCAGCATTTT.

This clonotype was picked up many times. The junction departs from the called germline gene at one end, perhaps through a read error. The CDR3 loop reads CASSPGAGANVLTF. The CDR3 nucleotides are TGTGCTAGCAGTCCAGGGGCGGGGGCCAACGTCCTGACTTTC. The rearrangement joins TRBV7-7 to TRBJ2-6, with D possibly being TRBD1 (6 bases). The CDR3 loop spans 14 amino acids. The germline V gene has CDR1 SSHAT and CDR2 FNYEAQ (reference sequence).

There are a few counts of this clonotype. An end of the junction does not agree with germline; a read error may underlie this. This chain links TRBV20-1 with TRBJ1-2; D not resolved. There are 17 residues in the CDR3. Germline-derived CDR1 and CDR2 are DFQATT and SNEGSKA (reference sequence). The CDR3 nucleotides read TGCAGCGCTACGACCCCCGGTTCGCCGGGAGCTAACTATGGCTACACCTTC. Protein sequence: CSATTPGSPGANYGYTF.

The table lists this clonotype with a few counts. The rearrangement links TRBV6-6 to TRBJ2-7; no reliable D call. Trimming left V 6 bases short and J 6 bases short, with 12 bases between. Germline loops: CDR1 MNHNY, CDR2 SVGAGI (reference sequence). The CDR3 has 12 residues. The CDR3 coding sequence is TGTGCCAGCAGACCCATGGGGTCCGAGCAGTACTTC. This codes for CASRPMGSEQYF.

The V call is TRBV4-1, the J call TRBJ1-2, with D hard to call. Trimming removed 3 bases at V and 2 bases at J, with 28 bases between. Germline V lookup: CDR1 MGHRA, CDR2 YSYEKL. The CDR3 loop spans 20 amino acids. This CDR3 is CASSHFIGGPSRSTNYGYTF. CDR3 in DNA: TGCGCCAGCAGCCACTTTATCGGAGGGCCCTCGCGGAGCACCAACTATGGCTACACCTTC.

This clonotype was seen only a few times. The chain carries TRBV12-3 or TRBV12-4 and TRBJ2-5, with no clear D. V lost 2 bases, J lost 5 bases, and 6 bases lay in between. This CDR3 has 12 residues. The CDR3 is CASSLIHETQYF. The CDR3 DNA is TGTGCCAGCAGTTTAATTCACGAGACCCAGTACTTC.

V is TRBV7-9 and J is TRBJ1-1, with 7 bases fitting TRBD1. Looked up from germline, CDR1 is SEHNR and CDR2 is FQNEAQ (reference sequence). The junction had 13 bases not matched to a gene; V was cut back by 4 bases and J by 5 bases. The CDR3 runs to 16 residues. CDR3 in amino acids: CASSSGGRGRETEAFF. The CDR3 nucleotides are TGTGCCAGCAGCTCCGGGGGGAGGGGGCGAGAGACTGAAGCTTTCTTT.

The count of this clonotype is one. The chain employs TRBV29-1 and TRBJ2-2; D is possibly TRBD1 (6 bases). The CDR3 consists of 14 residues. CDR1 SQVTM and CDR2 ANQGSEA come from the germline V gene. V lost 4 bases to trimming and J lost 2 bases, with 11 bases between them. Here the CDR3 reads CSVVRDTNTGELFF. CDR3 in DNA: TGCAGCGTTGTAAGGGACACTAACACCGGGGAGCTGTTTTTT.

The chain recombines TRBV24-1 with TRBJ2-4; the match to TRBD1 covers 12 bases. V lost 3 bases, J lost 6 bases, and 8 bases stayed unmatched. The CDR3 runs 17 residues. CDR1 and CDR2 from the germline V gene are KGHDR and SFDVKD. The CDR3 loop reads CATSDPGTGGVGNIQYF. The CDR3 nucleotides are TGTGCCACCAGTGATCCTGGGACAGGGGGCGTCGGAAACATTCAGTACTTC.

This clonotype was seen a few times. The J gene is TRBJ1-6, the V gene TRBV19; TRBD1 might be the D (6 bases). V was cut by 3 bases and J by 7 bases, with 10 bases left in between. Germline CDR1 and CDR2: LNHDA and SQIVND (reference sequence). The CDR3 is made up of 14 amino acids. CDR3 coding DNA: TGTGCCAGTAGTATGAACGGGGGCAATTCACCCCTCCACTTT. Amino acid sequence: CASSMNGGNSPLHF.

This chain links TRBV2 with TRBJ2-5, with 7 bases matching TRBD1. This CDR3 has 14 amino acids. The V segment lost 5 bases and the J segment 5 bases; nucleotides outside the gene matches: 8. Germline V gene sequence: CDR1 SNHLY, CDR2 FYNNEI. Here the CDR3 reads CASSIHRGLETQYF. CDR3 in DNA: TGTGCCAGCAGTATCCACAGGGGCTTGGAGACCCAGTACTTC. The entire variable domain, with the rest obtained from reference TRBV2 and TRBJ2-5, is as follows: EPEVTQTPSHQVTQMGQEVILRCVPISNHLYFYWYRQILGQKVEFLVSFYNNEISEKSEIFDDQFSVERPDGSNFTLKIRSTKLEDSAMYFCASSIHRGLETQYFGPGTRLLVL.

J is TRBJ1-4 and V is TRBV6-1; 9 bases are a match to TRBD1. Per the germline V gene, CDR1 is MNHNS and CDR2 is SASEGT. V lost 5 bases to trimming and J lost 6 bases; unmatched junction nucleotides: 4. The CDR3 is 14 residues long. The CDR3 nucleotides are TGTGCCAGCAGTAACAGGGGGCGCGATGAAAAACTGTTTTTT. Protein: CASSNRGRDEKLFF.

This clonotype was seen a handful of times. The rearrangement joins TRBV6-5 to TRBJ2-3, with D uncertain. This CDR3 spans 15 amino acids. Per the germline V gene, CDR1 is MNHEY and CDR2 is SVGAGI. The V end lost 2 bases, the J end lost 3 bases, and 12 bases lay between the germline ends. Here the CDR3 reads CASSYQAGLTDTQYF. The CDR3 nucleotides are TGTGCCAGCAGTTACCAGGCTGGGTTAACAGATACGCAGTATTTT.

The V gene is TRBV5-1, the J gene TRBJ2-7; D is undetermined. CDR1 is SGHRS, CDR2 YFSETQ, per germline. This CDR3 has 13 residues. V was shortened by 4 bases and J by 3 bases, with 11 bases between the two germline ends. The CDR3 coding sequence is TGCGCCAGCAGCGTGGACCGCGGCTACGAGCAGTACTTC. It is translated as CASSVDRGYEQYF.

In this sample, this clonotype turned up a few times. The V gene is TRBV15, the J gene TRBJ1-5; D might be TRBD1 (6 bases). The V gene's germline CDR1 is LNHNV and CDR2 YYDKDF (reference sequence). The CDR3 has 15 amino acids. V shed 5 bases and J shed 6 bases, with 17 bases lying between them. The CDR3, as DNA: TGTGCCACCAGCGGCCTGGGGGCAGGAGGTCAGCCCCAGCATTTT. It yields the protein CATSGLGAGGQPQHF.

This chain uses TRBV5-1 with TRBJ2-2; tentative D call: TRBD2 (5 bases). Trimming removed 0 bases at V and 4 bases at J, with 13 bases between. CDR1 and CDR2 (germline): SGHRS, YFSETQ. This CDR3 spans 16 amino acids. DNA of the CDR3: TGCGCCAGCAGCTTGGTGGGGAGTCCGGGCACCGGGGAGCTGTTTTTT. Protein: CASSLVGSPGTGELFF.

There are many counts of this clonotype. The junction departs from the called germline gene at one end, perhaps through a read error. The V gene is TRBV7-8, the J gene TRBJ1-5, with D possibly TRBD1 on 5 matching bases. Germline V lookup: CDR1 SGHVS, CDR2 FQNEAQ. This CDR3 is 14 amino acids long. This CDR3 is CASSLEGRNRPQHF. In nucleotides, the CDR3 is TGTGCCAGCAGCTTAGAGGGGAGGAATCGGCCCCAGCATTTT.

There are many counts of this clonotype. The chain combines TRBV7-3 with TRBJ2-2, with D perhaps TRBD2 (6 bases). The CDR3 has 14 residues. The germline CDR1 and CDR2 sequences are SGHTA and FQGTGA. V was trimmed by 2 bases and J by 7 bases, leaving 11 bases between them. The CDR3 DNA reads TGTGCCAGCAGCTTAGACCCGGGGGTCGGGGAGCTGTTTTTT. It translates to CASSLDPGVGELFF.

In its sample, this clonotype was seen many times. This chain connects TRBV5-1 to TRBJ1-1; D is ambiguous. Per the germline V gene, CDR1 is SGHRS and CDR2 is YFSETQ. Trimming shortened V by 4 bases and J by 4 bases, and 11 bases separated the two germline ends. This CDR3 has 13 residues. This CDR3 reads CASSLNTGTEAFF. DNA for the CDR3: TGCGCCAGCAGCCTAAACACGGGCACTGAAGCTTTCTTT.

A few counts support this clonotype. The rearrangement uses TRBV6-2 or TRBV6-3 and TRBJ2-5, with a possible D match to TRBD1 (6 bases). This CDR3 has 12 amino acids. Germline V gives CDR1 MNHEY, CDR2 SVGEGT. Trimming took off 7 bases at V and 4 bases at J, with 10 bases between the two ends. DNA for the CDR3: TGTGCCAGCACGGACAGAGGAGAGACCCAGTACTTC. Residues: CASTDRGETQYF.

This clonotype came up a few times. V usage is TRBV2 and J usage is TRBJ2-7; D is unclear. Germline lookup yields CDR1 SNHLY and CDR2 FYNNEI. V lost 4 bases, J lost 1 base, and 5 bases lay in between. This CDR3 is built from 12 residues. CDR3 amino acids: CASSARSYEQYF. CDR3 in DNA: TGTGCCAGCAGTGCCAGGTCCTACGAGCAGTACTTC.